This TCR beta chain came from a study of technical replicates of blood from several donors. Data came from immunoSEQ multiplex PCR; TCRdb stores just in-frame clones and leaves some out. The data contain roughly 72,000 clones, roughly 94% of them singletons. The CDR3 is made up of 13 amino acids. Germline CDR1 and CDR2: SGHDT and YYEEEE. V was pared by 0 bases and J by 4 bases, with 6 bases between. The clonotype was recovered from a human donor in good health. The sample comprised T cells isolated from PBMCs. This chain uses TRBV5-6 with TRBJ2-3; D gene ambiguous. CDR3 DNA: TGTGCCAGCAGCTTGGTAGGAGCAGATACGCAGTATTTT. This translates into CASSLVGADTQYF.